The present T cell receptor (beta chain) was sequenced within a study of blood T cell repertoires in COVID-19. Overall study context: The analysed material was cDNA or gDNA that came from T cells, B-cell-depleted T cells, or PBMCs.

Produced via immunoSEQ multiplex PCR; TCRdb's table is partial and in-frame only. The sample records fewer than 180,000 clones, around 84% being singletons. The CDR3 is 14 amino acids. V was clipped by 8 bases and J by 2 bases; unmatched bases: 4. Germline CDR1 reads WSHSY; CDR2 reads SAAADI. The rearrangement joins TRBV10-2 to TRBJ2-5; 11 nucleotides align to TRBD2. The sequence was obtained from a man between 70 and 80 years old with acute or convalescent COVID-19. Sample: peripheral blood. This CDR3 is CASQGLADQETQYF. CDR3 nucleotide sequence: TGCGCCAGCCAGGGACTAGCGGATCAAGAGACCCAGTACTTC.